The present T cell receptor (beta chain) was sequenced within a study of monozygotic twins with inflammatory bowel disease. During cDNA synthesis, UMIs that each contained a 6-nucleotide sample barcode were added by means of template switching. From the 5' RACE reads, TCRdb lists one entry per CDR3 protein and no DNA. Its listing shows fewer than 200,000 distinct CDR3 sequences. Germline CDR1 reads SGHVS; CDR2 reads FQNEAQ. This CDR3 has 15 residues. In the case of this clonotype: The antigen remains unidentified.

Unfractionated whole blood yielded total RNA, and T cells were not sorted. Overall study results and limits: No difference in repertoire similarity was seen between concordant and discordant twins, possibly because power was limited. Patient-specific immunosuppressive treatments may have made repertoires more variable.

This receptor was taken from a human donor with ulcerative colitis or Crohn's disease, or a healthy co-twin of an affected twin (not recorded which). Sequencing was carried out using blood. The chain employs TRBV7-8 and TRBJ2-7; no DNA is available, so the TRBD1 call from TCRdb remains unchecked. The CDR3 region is CASSSRIGGDYEQYF. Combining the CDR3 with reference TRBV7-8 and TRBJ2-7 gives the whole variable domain GAGVSQSPRYKVAKRGQDVALRCDPISGHVSLFWYQQALGQGPEFLTYFQNEAQLDKSGLPSDRFFAERPEGSVSTLKIQRTQQEDSAVYLCASSSRIGGDYEQYFGPGTRLTVT.